These T cell receptor beta chains were read from a single sample in a study of beta chain features in type 1 diabetes. TCRdb keeps only in-frame clones here, not all; method: immunoSEQ multiplex PCR. This sample has around 650,000 clones, with around 12% found just once. Specimen: naive CD4+ T cells from blood. The receptor set was obtained from a man aged 25-45 years with type 1 diabetes. Both conserved end residues are part of each CDR3. D genes are given only for firm matches. Not every row has a clone size; where given, it reads once, few, many or a size class.

j_gene,v_gene,abundance,d_gene,CDR3nt,CDR3aa
TRBJ2-5,TRBV6-6,.,TRBD1,TGTGCCAGCAGTTACTGGACAGGGGGAGAGACCCAGTACTTC,CASSYWTGGETQYF
TRBJ2-7,TRBV7-9,few,.,TGTGCCAGCAGTTGGGGTGGCGAGCAGTACTTC,CASSWGGEQYF
TRBJ2-5,TRBV7-7,.,.,TGTGCTAGCAGCCCAGACAGGGAGACCCAGTACTTC,CASSPDRETQYF
TRBJ2-5,TRBV11-2,few,.,TGTGCCAGCAGCACGATAGCTGGGGGGAAAGAGACCCAGTACTTC,CASSTIAGGKETQYF
TRBJ2-5,TRBV25-1,.,TRBD2,TGTGCCAGCGGGCGACTAGCGGACCAAGAGACCCAGTACTTC,CASGRLADQETQYF
TRBJ2-1,TRBV10-3,few,.,TGTGCCATCAGTGAGGTTAGGAGCTCCTACAATGAGCAGTTCTTC,CAISEVRSSYNEQFF
TRBJ2-7,TRBV9,few,.,TGTGCCAGCAGCGTATCCGGCGACAGACTCTACGAGCAGTACTTC,CASSVSGDRLYEQYF
TRBJ1-6,TRBV19,.,.,TGTGCCAGTAGTACCACGGGAACCTCCGGTTCACCCCTCCACTTT,CASSTTGTSGSPLHF
TRBJ1-6,TRBV5-4,.,.,TGTGCCAGCAGCTCCCAGCGCTCCTATAATTCACCCCTCCACTTT,CASSSQRSYNSPLHF
TRBJ2-3,TRBV2,few,TRBD1,TGTGCCAGCAGCTCCGACAGGGGTCGGGGCACAGATACGCAGTATTTT,CASSSDRGRGTDTQYF
TRBJ1-2,TRBV4-3,.,.,TGCGCCAGCAGCCAAGAGTCCGGTATAATTGATGGCTACACCTTC,CASSQESGIIDGYTF
TRBJ1-3,TRBV7-9,.,.,TGTGCCAGCAGCCCCACGGGACACCCTCGAAACACCATATATTTT,CASSPTGHPRNTIYF
TRBJ2-1,TRBV5-1,.,.,TGCGCCAGCAGCTTGGCGGGGCTAGGGCCTGAGCAGTTCTTC,CASSLAGLGPEQFF
TRBJ2-5,TRBV11-1,few,.,TGTGCCAGCAGCTCCAGAATCCGCCGGGAGACCCAGTACTTC,CASSSRIRRETQYF
TRBJ2-3,TRBV7-2,few,.,TGTGCCAGCAGCCTCATCGGGGGCTTCTCCACAGATACGCAGTATTTT,CASSLIGGFSTDTQYF
TRBJ2-7,TRBV15,few,TRBD1,TGTGCCACCAGCCGGGACAGGGGGTACGAGCAGTACTTC,CATSRDRGYEQYF
TRBJ1-6,TRBV25-1,few,.,TGTGCCAGCAGTGTGGGGTTAACCTATAATTCACCCCTCCACTTT,CASSVGLTYNSPLHF
TRBJ2-3,TRBV6-5,.,.,TGTGCCAGCAGTTCCGGACTTTATGGGGGACGCGATACGCAGTATTTT,CASSSGLYGGRDTQYF
TRBJ2-1,TRBV27,.,TRBD2,TGTGCCAGCAGTTCGCCGACTAGCGGGGGTTTGAATGAGCAGTTCTTC,CASSSPTSGGLNEQFF
TRBJ1-5,TRBV7-2,.,.,TGTGCCAGCAGCTTAGGAGGGGGACAGCCCCAGCATTTT,CASSLGGGQPQHF
TRBJ2-7,TRBV25-1,.,TRBD1,TGTGCCAGCAGTGATGGGACAGGGGCTGTCTGGGGCGAGCAGTACTTC,CASSDGTGAVWGEQYF
TRBJ1-2,TRBV5-1,.,.,TGCGCCAGCAGCGAGCAGGAATTCTATGGCTACACCTTC,CASSEQEFYGYTF
TRBJ1-1,TRBV29-1,.,.,TGCAGCGCCGCGGACAGCGTGAACACTGAAGCTTTCTTT,CSAADSVNTEAFF
TRBJ2-5,TRBV4-3,.,.,TGCGCCAGCAGTCTGGGGCTCCAAGAGACCCAGTACTTC,CASSLGLQETQYF
TRBJ2-5,TRBV9,.,.,TGTGCCAGCAGCGTAGGAGGCCTAACCGTAGGGGAGACCCAGTACTTC,CASSVGGLTVGETQYF
TRBJ2-2,TRBV2,few,.,TGTGCCAGCCTCCGGTCGGCTATAAACACCGGGGAGCTGTTTTTT,CASLRSAINTGELFF
TRBJ2-3,TRBV18,.,TRBD2,TGTGCCAGCTCACCATACAGCGGGGGGGCGACAGATACGCAGTATTTT,CASSPYSGGATDTQYF
TRBJ1-2,TRBV7-2,few,.,TGTGCCAGCAGCTTATGGGGGGCTACTCCTGTTGGCTACACCTTC,CASSLWGATPVGYTF
TRBJ1-6,TRBV20-1,few,.,TGCAGTGCTAGAGATCCTCCTTGGGTCCACTTT,CSARDPPWVHF
TRBJ2-2,TRBV10-3,.,.,TGTGCCATCAGTGACGGGACTCTCGCCGGGGAGCTGTTTTTT,CAISDGTLAGELFF
TRBJ2-1,TRBV7-3,few,TRBD2,TGTGCCAGCAGCTTTAGCGGGGGCGAGCAGTTCTTC,CASSFSGGEQFF
TRBJ2-5,TRBV19,.,TRBD1,TGTGCCAGTACGGGACAGCAAGAGACCCAGTACTTC,CASTGQQETQYF
TRBJ1-6,TRBV6-1,.,.,TGTGCCAGCAGTGAATGGGCACATTCAGCCCTCCACTTT,CASSEWAHSALHF